This T cell receptor beta chain emerged from a study of T-cell memory formation after mild COVID-19. This clonotype was detected a few times. Each CDR3 protein gets one entry after TCRdb re-called the 5' RACE reads with MiXCR. The data contain approximately 240,000 distinct CDR3 sequences, roughly 15% of them singletons. The sequence came from a man between 18 and 35 years old who had mild COVID-19 (a few samples of this study predate the infection). Cell type and time point are not known. Sequenced input: PBMCs or a T cell subset sorted from them (not recorded which).

The CDR3 spells CASSQDVVAGYTDTQYF. The CDR3 DNA is TGCGCCAGCAGCCAAGATGTGGTAGCGGGGTACACAGATACGCAGTATTTT. The V call is TRBV4-1, the J call TRBJ2-3; 8 nucleotides agree with TRBD2. J gave up 2 bases and V 0 bases, and 7 bases lay outside the gene matches. CDR1 MGHRA and CDR2 YSYEKL come from the germline V gene. The CDR3 sequence is 17 residues long.